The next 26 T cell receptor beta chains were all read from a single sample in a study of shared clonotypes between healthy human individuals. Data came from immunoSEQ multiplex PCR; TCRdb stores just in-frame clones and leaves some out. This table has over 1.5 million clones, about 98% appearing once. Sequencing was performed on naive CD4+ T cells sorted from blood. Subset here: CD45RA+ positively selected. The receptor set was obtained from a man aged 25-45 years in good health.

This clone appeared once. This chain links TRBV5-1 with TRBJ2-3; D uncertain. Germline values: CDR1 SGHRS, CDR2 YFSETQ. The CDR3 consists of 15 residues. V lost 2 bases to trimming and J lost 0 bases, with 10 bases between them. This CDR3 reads CASSLDFSSTDTQYF. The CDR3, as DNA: TGCGCCAGCAGCTTAGACTTCTCTAGCACAGATACGCAGTATTTT.

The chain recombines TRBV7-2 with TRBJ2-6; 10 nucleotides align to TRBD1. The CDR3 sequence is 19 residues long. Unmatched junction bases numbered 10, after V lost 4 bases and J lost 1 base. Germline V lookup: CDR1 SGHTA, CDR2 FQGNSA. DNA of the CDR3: TGTGCCAGCAGCTGGCCCCGGGACAGGGGAAAATCTGGGGCCAACGTCCTGACTTTC. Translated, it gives CASSWPRDRGKSGANVLTF.

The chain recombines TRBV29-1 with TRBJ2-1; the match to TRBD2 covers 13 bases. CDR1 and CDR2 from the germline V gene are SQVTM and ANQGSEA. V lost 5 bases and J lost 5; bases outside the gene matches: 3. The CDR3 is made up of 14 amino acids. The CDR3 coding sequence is TGCAGCGTTCAGGGACTAGCGGGACACAATGAGCAGTTCTTC. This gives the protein CSVQGLAGHNEQFF.

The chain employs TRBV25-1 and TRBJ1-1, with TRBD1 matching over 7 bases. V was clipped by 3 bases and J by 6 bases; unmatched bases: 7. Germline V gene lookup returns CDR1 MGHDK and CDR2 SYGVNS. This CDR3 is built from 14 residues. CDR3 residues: CASSDLDRDAEAFF. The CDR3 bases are TGTGCCAGCAGTGACCTCGACAGGGACGCTGAAGCTTTCTTT.

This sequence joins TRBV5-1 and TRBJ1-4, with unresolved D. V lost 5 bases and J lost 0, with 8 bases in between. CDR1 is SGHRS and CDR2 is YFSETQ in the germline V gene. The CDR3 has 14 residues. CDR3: CASRSDSTNEKLFF. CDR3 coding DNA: TGCGCCAGCAGATCAGACTCAACTAATGAAAAACTGTTTTTT.

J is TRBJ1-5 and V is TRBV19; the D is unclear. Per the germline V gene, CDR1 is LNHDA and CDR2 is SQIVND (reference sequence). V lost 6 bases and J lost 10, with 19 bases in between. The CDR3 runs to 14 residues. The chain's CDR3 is CASSATVSKFPQHF. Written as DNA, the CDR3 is TGTGCCAGTAGCGCGACTGTCTCAAAGTTTCCCCAGCATTTT.

Here the CDR3 DNA reads TGTGCCAGCAGCCCGAGAATAACAGGGGACCTCTACAATGAGCAGTTCTTC. Translated, it gives CASSPRITGDLYNEQFF. The chain employs TRBV11-2 and TRBJ2-1; 7 nucleotides align to TRBD1. V shed 5 bases and J 3 bases; nucleotides not matched to a gene: 13. The CDR3 consists of 17 residues. Germline V gene data show CDR1 as SGHAT and CDR2 as FQNNGV.

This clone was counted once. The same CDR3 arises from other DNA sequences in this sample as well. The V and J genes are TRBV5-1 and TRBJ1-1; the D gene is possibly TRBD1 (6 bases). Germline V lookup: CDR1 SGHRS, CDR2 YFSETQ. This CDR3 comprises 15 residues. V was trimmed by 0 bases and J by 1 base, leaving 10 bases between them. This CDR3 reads CASSLEGRGNTEAFF. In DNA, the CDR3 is TGCGCCAGCAGCTTGGAAGGCAGGGGGAACACTGAAGCTTTCTTT.

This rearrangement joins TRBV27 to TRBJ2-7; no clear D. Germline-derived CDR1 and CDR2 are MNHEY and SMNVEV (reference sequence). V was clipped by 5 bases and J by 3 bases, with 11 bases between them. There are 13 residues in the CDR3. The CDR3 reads CASSPHPGYEQYF. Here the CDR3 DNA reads TGTGCCAGCAGTCCTCATCCGGGCTACGAGCAGTACTTC.

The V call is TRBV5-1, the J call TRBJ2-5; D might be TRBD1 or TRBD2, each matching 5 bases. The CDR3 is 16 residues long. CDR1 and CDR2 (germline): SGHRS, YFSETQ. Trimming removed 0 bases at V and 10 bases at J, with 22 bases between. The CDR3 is CASSLALGDGIRDQYF. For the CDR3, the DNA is TGCGCCAGCAGCTTGGCCCTGGGGGACGGGATCCGCGACCAGTACTTC.

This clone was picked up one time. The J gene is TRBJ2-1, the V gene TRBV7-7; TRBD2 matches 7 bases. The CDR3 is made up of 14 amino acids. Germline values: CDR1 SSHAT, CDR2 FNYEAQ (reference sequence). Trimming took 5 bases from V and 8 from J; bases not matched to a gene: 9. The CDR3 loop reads CASSPRTSGYEQFF. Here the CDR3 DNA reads TGTGCCAGCAGCCCAAGGACTAGTGGGTATGAGCAGTTCTTC.

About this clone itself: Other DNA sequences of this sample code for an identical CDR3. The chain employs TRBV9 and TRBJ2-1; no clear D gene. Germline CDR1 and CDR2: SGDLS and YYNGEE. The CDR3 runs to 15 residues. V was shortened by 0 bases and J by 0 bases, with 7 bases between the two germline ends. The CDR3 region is CASSVELSSYNEQFF. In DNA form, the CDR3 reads TGTGCCAGCAGCGTAGAGCTCAGCTCCTACAATGAGCAGTTCTTC.

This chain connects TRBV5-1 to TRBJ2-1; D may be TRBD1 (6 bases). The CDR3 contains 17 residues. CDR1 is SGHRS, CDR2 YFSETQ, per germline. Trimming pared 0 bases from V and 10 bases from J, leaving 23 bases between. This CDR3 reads CASSLGARVDSPGEQFF. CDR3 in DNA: TGCGCCAGCAGCTTGGGAGCTAGGGTGGACAGCCCCGGGGAGCAGTTCTTC.

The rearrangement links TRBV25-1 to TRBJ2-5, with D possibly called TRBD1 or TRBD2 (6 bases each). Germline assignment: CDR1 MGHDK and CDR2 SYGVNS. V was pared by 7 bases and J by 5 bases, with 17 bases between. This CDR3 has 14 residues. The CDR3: CASTLGGRKETQYF. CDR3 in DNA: TGTGCCAGCACCCTGGGGGGCCGAAAGGAGACCCAGTACTTC.

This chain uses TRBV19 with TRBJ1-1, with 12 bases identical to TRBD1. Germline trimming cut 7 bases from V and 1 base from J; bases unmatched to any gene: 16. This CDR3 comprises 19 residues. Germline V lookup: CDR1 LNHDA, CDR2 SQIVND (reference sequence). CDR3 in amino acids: CASTIYLEGDRGPNTEAFF. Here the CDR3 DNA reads TGTGCCAGTACCATATACCTTGAGGGGGACAGGGGGCCGAACACTGAAGCTTTCTTT.

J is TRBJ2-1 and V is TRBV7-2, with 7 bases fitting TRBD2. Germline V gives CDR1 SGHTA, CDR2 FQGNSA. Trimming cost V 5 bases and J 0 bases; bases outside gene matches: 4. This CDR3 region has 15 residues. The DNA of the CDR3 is TGTGCCAGCAGCCACACTAGCGACTCCTACAATGAGCAGTTCTTC. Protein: CASSHTSDSYNEQFF.

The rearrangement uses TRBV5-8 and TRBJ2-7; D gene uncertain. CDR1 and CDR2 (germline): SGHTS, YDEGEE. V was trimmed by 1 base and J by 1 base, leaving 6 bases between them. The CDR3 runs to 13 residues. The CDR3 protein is CASSLMLSYEQYF. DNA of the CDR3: TGTGCCAGCAGCTTGATGCTTTCCTACGAGCAGTACTTC.

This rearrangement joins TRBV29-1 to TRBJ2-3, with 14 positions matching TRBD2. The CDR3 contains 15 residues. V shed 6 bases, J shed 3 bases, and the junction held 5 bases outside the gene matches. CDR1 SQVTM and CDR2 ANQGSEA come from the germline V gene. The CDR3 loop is CSVGLAGGWTDTQYF. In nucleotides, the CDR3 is TGCAGCGTAGGACTAGCGGGAGGTTGGACAGATACGCAGTATTTT.

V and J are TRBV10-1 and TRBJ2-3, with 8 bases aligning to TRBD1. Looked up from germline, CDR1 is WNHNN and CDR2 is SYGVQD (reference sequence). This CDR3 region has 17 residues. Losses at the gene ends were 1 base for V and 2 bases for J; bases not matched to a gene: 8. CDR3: CASSEWKTGALTDTQYF. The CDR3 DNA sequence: TGCGCCAGCAGTGAGTGGAAGACAGGGGCTCTCACAGATACGCAGTATTTT.

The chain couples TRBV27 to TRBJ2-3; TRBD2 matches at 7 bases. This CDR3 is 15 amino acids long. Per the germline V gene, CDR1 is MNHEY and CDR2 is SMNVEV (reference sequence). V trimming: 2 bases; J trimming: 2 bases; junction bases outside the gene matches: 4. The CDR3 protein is CASSLRLAATDTQYF. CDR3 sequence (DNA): TGTGCCAGCAGTTTAAGGCTAGCGGCCACAGATACGCAGTATTTT.

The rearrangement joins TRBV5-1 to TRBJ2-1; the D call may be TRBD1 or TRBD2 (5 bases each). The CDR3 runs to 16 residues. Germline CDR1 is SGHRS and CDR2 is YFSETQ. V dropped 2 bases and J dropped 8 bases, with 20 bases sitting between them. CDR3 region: CASSFGGPPFTYEQFF. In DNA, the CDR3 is TGCGCCAGCAGCTTTGGGGGACCACCTTTTACTTATGAGCAGTTCTTC.

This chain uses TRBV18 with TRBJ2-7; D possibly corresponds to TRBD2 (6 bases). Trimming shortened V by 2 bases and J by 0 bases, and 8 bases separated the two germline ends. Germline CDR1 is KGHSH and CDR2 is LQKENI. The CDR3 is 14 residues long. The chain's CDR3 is CASSPLDYSYEQYF. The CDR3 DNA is TGTGCCAGCTCACCATTGGACTACTCCTACGAGCAGTACTTC. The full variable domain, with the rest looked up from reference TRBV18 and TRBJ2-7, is NAGVMQNPRHLVRRRGQEARLRCSPMKGHSHVYWYRQLPEEGLKFMVYLQKENIIDESGMPKERFSAEFPKEGPSILRIQQVVRGDSAAYFCASSPLDYSYEQYFGPGTRLTVT.

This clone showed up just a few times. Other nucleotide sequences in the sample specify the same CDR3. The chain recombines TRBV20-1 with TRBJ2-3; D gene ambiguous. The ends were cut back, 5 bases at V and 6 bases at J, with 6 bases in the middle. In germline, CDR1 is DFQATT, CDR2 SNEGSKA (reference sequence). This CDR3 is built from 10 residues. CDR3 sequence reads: CSAGSDTQYF. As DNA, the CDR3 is TGCAGTGCTGGGTCGGATACGCAGTATTTT.

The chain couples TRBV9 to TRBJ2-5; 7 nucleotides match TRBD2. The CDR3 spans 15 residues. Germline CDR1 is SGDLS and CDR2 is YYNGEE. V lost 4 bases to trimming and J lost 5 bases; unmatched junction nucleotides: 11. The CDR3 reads CASSPMRERVETQYF. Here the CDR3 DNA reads TGTGCCAGCAGCCCCATGCGGGAGAGGGTGGAGACCCAGTACTTC.

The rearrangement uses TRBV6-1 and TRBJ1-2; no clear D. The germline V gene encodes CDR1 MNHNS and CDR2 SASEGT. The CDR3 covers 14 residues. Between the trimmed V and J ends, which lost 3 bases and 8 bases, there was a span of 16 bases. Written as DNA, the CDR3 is TGTGCCAGCAGTGAGTTCATTGGAGAAGACGGCTACACCTTC. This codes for CASSEFIGEDGYTF.

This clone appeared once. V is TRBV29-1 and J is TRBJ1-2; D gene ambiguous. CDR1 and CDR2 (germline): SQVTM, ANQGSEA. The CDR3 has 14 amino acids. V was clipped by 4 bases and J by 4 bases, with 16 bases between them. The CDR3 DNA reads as TGCAGCGTTGTCCTCCTACAAGGACCCTATGGCTACACCTTC. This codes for CSVVLLQGPYGYTF.